Listed below are T cell receptor beta chains from one sample, sequenced in a study of technical replicates of blood from a few donors. Generated by immunoSEQ multiplex PCR, the TCRdb table keeps only in-frame clones and is missing some. This sample has tens of thousands of clones, with more than 85% found just once. The sample consisted of PBMCs. These receptors all come from a human donor in good health. Some clones in this sample may be carry-over from other donors' samples. CDR3s include the opening cysteine and the closing phenylalanine or tryptophan. The order of the fields is D gene, clone size, V gene, CDR3 length, J gene, CDR3 DNA, CDR3 protein. The D gene is left open where the match is weak. Some rows mark clone size as missing; the rest say once, few, many or name a class of expanded clone.

.,.,TRBV11-2,14,TRBJ2-6,TGTGCCAGCAGCTCGTACTCTGGGGCCAACGTCCTGACTTTC,CASSSYSGANVLTF
TRBD2,.,TRBV7-9,17,TRBJ2-3,TGTGCCAGCAGCTTAAACCGGCTAGCGGGAGGTTCAGATACGCAGTATTTT,CASSLNRLAGGSDTQYF
.,.,TRBV29-1,15,TRBJ2-1,TGCAGCGGGGCCACAGGGTTCCTAGCTCTCAATGAGCAGTTCTTC,CSGATGFLALNEQFF
.,.,TRBV19,11,TRBJ1-2,TGTGCCAGTAGCACGGGCTATGGCTACACCTTC,CASSTGYGYTF
.,once,TRBV4-3,17,TRBJ1-6,TGCGCCAGCAGCCAAGATTTGCCGGGATATTCAGTGTCACCCCTCCACTTT,CASSQDLPGYSVSPLHF
TRBD1,.,TRBV4-2,13,TRBJ1-1,TGTGCCAGCAGCCATCCTGGGACAGGGGAAGCTTTCTTT,CASSHPGTGEAFF
.,once,TRBV7-9,14,TRBJ2-7,TGTGCCAGCAGCTCCACCTTACTAGCTGGTGAGCAGTACTTC,CASSSTLLAGEQYF
.,.,TRBV5-1,16,TRBJ2-3,TGCGCCAGCAGCTCTCAGGGGGGATATCCTACAGATACGCAGTATTTT,CASSSQGGYPTDTQYF
.,.,TRBV5-1,16,TRBJ2-3,TGCGCCAGCAGCTTGACCGGCGGGATCGGCACAGATACGCAGTATTTT,CASSLTGGIGTDTQYF
.,.,TRBV7-2,14,TRBJ2-7,TGTGCCAGCACCAACCCGGGACAATCGGCCGAGCAGTACTTC,CASTNPGQSAEQYF
.,few,TRBV5-1,11,TRBJ2-7,TGCGCCAGCAGCTCAAACAGGGAGCAGTACTTC,CASSSNREQYF
TRBD1,few,TRBV6-4,15,TRBJ2-3,TGTGCCAGCAGTGACACAGGGGGCGCCACAGATACGCAGTATTTT,CASSDTGGATDTQYF
.,.,TRBV14,18,TRBJ2-7,TGTGCCAGCAGCCAAGAGCTTCGTGGGCGCGGGTTCGCCCACGAGCAGTACTTC,CASSQELRGRGFAHEQYF
.,.,TRBV5-6,11,TRBJ2-3,TGTGCCAGCAGCTCCCGGAGGGGGCAGTATTTT,CASSSRRGQYF
.,.,TRBV5-5,13,TRBJ1-4,TGTGCCAGCAGACAAGGGGTCGGGGAAAAACTGTTTTTT,CASRQGVGEKLFF
TRBD2,.,TRBV7-2,14,TRBJ2-1,TGTGCCAGCAGCTTTGTTCCTACTAGCGTCGGGCAGTTCTTC,CASSFVPTSVGQFF
TRBD1,.,TRBV7-8,14,TRBJ2-5,TGTGCCAGCAGCGGGAGGGACAGGGGAGAGACCCAGTACTTC,CASSGRDRGETQYF
.,.,TRBV5-1,12,TRBJ2-5,TGCGCCAGCAGCTTCTACCAAGAGACCCAGTACTTC,CASSFYQETQYF
TRBD1,.,TRBV19,17,TRBJ1-2,TGTGCCAGTAGTATAACGAGACAGGGAGGATATAGCTATGGCTACACCTTC,CASSITRQGGYSYGYTF
.,.,TRBV30,12,TRBJ1-5,TGTGCCTGGAGTGACGGGAATCAGCCCCAGCATTTT,CAWSDGNQPQHF
.,.,TRBV30,15,TRBJ1-4,TGTGCCTGGAGTGTACCCTCGGGGGTAGGCGAAAAACTGTTTTTT,CAWSVPSGVGEKLFF
.,.,TRBV7-2,15,TRBJ1-2,TGTGCCAGCAGCCCCTCCACATATCAAGTCGATGGCTACACCTTC,CASSPSTYQVDGYTF
.,once,TRBV4-1,14,TRBJ1-1,TGCGCCAGCAGCCAAGTGGAGTTTGAGACTGAAGCTTTCTTT,CASSQVEFETEAFF
.,.,TRBV29-1,11,TRBJ1-2,TGCAGCGTGGCCTGGAACTATGGCTACACCTTC,CSVAWNYGYTF
TRBD2,.,TRBV4-3,16,TRBJ2-1,TGCGCCAGCAGCCAAGAGGGAGCGGGAGACCACAATGAGCAGTTCTTC,CASSQEGAGDHNEQFF
TRBD2,.,TRBV19,18,TRBJ2-1,TGTGCCAGTAGTATTGAGCCACTAATAGCGGGAAGGGGTAATGAGCAGTTCTTC,CASSIEPLIAGRGNEQFF
.,.,TRBV11-2,13,TRBJ2-1,TGTGCCAGCAGCTGGGCCTTCTTCCCGGAGCAGTTCTTC,CASSWAFFPEQFF
TRBD2,.,TRBV29-1,13,TRBJ2-7,TGCAGCGTATTAGCGGGAGGGCCGAGTGAGCAGTACTTC,CSVLAGGPSEQYF
TRBD2,.,TRBV2,20,TRBJ2-5,TGTGCCAGCAGTGAAGGGAGCCCGAAACTGGCGGGGGGGGGACAAGAGACCCAGTACTTC,CASSEGSPKLAGGGQETQYF
.,.,TRBV11-1,16,TRBJ2-3,TGTGCCAGCAGCTTGGGCTTTGGGACTAGCACAGATACGCAGTATTTT,CASSLGFGTSTDTQYF
.,.,TRBV30,13,TRBJ2-5,TGTGCCTGGAGTCCTACTAGTAGTGAGACCCAGTACTTC,CAWSPTSSETQYF
TRBD2,.,TRBV15,16,TRBJ2-3,TGTGCCACCAGCAGAGGTACGACTAGCGGGACTCATACGCAGTATTTT,CATSRGTTSGTHTQYF
.,few,TRBV5-4,14,TRBJ2-5,TGTGCCAGCAGCCCGAAGGGGTCAATCGAGACCCAGTACTTC,CASSPKGSIETQYF
.,.,TRBV12-5,13,TRBJ2-3,TGTGCTAGCGGGAGATCGGGCACAGATACGCAGTATTTT,CASGRSGTDTQYF
.,.,TRBV18,19,TRBJ2-2,TGTGCCAGCTCATCCCCCCCACCCAGGGCTCAAGGTAACACCGGGGAGCTGTTTTTT,CASSSPPPRAQGNTGELFF
.,few,TRBV4-2,15,TRBJ2-5,TGTGCCAGCAGCCCTGGGCCGGGGTGGAGAGAGACCCAGTACTTC,CASSPGPGWRETQYF
.,few,TRBV7-9,14,TRBJ2-7,TGTGCCAGCAGCTTCCCAAGACCAGGCAACGAGCAGTACTTC,CASSFPRPGNEQYF
TRBD1,.,TRBV2,12,TRBJ2-7,TGTGCCAGCAGTGGACAGGGCTACGAGCAGTACTTC,CASSGQGYEQYF
.,.,TRBV19,15,TRBJ1-2,TGTGCCAGTAGTACCCTAGACCGACTGGGCTATGGCTACACCTTC,CASSTLDRLGYGYTF
.,.,TRBV7-8,12,TRBJ2-1,TGTGCCAGCAGCCGGGATTACAATGAGCAGTTCTTC,CASSRDYNEQFF
.,.,TRBV5-1,15,TRBJ1-3,TGCGCCAGCAGCCCCGAGGTAGGAGGCGGAAACACCATATATTTT,CASSPEVGGGNTIYF
.,.,TRBV7-2,14,TRBJ2-3,TGTGCCAGCAGCTCGAAAACAGGGTTCCCCCCGCAGTATTTT,CASSSKTGFPPQYF
.,.,TRBV7-9,15,TRBJ2-6,TGTGCCAGCAGCGCCGACAGAGCTGGGGCCAACGTCCTGACTTTC,CASSADRAGANVLTF
TRBD2,.,TRBV7-2,14,TRBJ2-2,TGTGCCAGCAGCTTATCTAGCGGGTGGGGGGAGCTGTTTTTT,CASSLSSGWGELFF
.,.,TRBV4-3,16,TRBJ2-7,TGCGCCAGCAGCCTACATACATCCGACAGCCGCTACGAGCAGTACTTC,CASSLHTSDSRYEQYF